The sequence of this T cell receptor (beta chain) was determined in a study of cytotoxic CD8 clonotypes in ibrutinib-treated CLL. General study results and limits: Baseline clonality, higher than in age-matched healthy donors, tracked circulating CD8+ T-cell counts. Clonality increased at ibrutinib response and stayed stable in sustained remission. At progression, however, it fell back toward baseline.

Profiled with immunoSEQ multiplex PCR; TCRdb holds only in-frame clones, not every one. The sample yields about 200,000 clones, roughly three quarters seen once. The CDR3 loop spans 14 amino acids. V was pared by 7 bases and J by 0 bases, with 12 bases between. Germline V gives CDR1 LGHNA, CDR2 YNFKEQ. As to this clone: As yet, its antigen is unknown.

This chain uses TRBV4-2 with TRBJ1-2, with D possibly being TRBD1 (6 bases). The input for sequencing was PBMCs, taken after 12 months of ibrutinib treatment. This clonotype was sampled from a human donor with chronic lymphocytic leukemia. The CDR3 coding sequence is TGTGCCAGCACCGACAGGTGGTCTAACTATGGCTACACCTTC. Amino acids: CASTDRWSNYGYTF.